A single T cell receptor beta chain is shown here with its context. The antigen remains unidentified. Profiled with immunoSEQ multiplex PCR; TCRdb holds only in-frame clones, not every one. This table holds about 110,000 clones, roughly nine tenths found once. The data are from a study of T cell responses to AZD1222 COVID-19 vaccine. General study points: Sampled repertoires all dated from after the peak T cell response. Females outnumbered males among donors, who were mostly white British; clonal diversity was possibly underestimated.

Trimming shortened V by 4 bases and J by 6 bases, and 7 bases separated the two germline ends. From germline, CDR1 is SGHDT and CDR2 YYEEEE. CDR3 length: 11 residues. The TCR originated in an adult in good health. Here the sequenced sample was peripheral blood, taken on day 0 of AZD1222 vaccination. This chain links TRBV5-6 with TRBJ1-1; no firm D call. The CDR3 loop is CASSVRAEAFF. The DNA of the CDR3 is TGTGCCAGCAGCGTTAGGGCTGAAGCTTTCTTT.